A single sample is the source of the 8 T cell receptor beta chains below, sequenced in a study of T cell repertoires in cytomegalovirus infection (dated 2019 in TCRdb). Instrument used: Illumina HiSeq 1500. Using fastp trimming at Q25 and MiXCR clonotype assembly, TCRdb reanalyzed the public sequencing data and kept in-frame beta chains. CDR3 protein sequences are deduplicated, and each keeps its most common genes and DNA. This sample is represented by some 320,000 distinct CDR3 sequences; under 35% of them were singletons. The leading ten clones occupy about 20% of the sample. Their recognized antigens are unknown. According to the study, the label for this sample's treatment or condition signals: in vitro stimulation with specific CMV peptide epitopes to enrich CMV-specific T cells. Material: cultured PBMCs, obtained from culture after CMV antigen stimulation. The receptors shown here come from a human donor in good health (CMV status not recorded). Some clones in this sample may be carry-over from other donors' samples.

This clonotype was detected only a few times. The V and J genes are TRBV19 and TRBJ2-6; weak D call: TRBD1 (5 bases). V was trimmed by 6 bases and J by 0 bases, leaving 12 bases between them. This CDR3 has 16 amino acids. Germline-derived CDR1 and CDR2 are LNHDA and SQIVND (reference sequence). The CDR3 DNA reads as TGTGCCAGTAGAACAGGCCGACACTCTGGGGCCAACGTCCTGACTTTC. This encodes CASRTGRHSGANVLTF.

This clonotype showed up just a few times. The chain combines TRBV24-1 with TRBJ2-2; D is perhaps TRBD1 (6 bases). There are 13 residues in the CDR3. V lost 7 bases and J 1 base, leaving 6 bases between the germline ends. Germline values: CDR1 KGHDR, CDR2 SFDVKD. The DNA of the CDR3 is TGTGCCACCAGAGGGGGGAACACCGGGGAGCTGTTTTTT. Its protein product is CATRGGNTGELFF.

In its sample, this clonotype was seen a few times. The chain links TRBV7-8 to TRBJ2-3; 12 bases agree with TRBD2. Trimming at V came to 5 bases and at J to 3 bases, leaving 6 bases not matched to a gene. Germline CDR1 SGHVS, CDR2 FQNEAQ. CDR3 length equals 16 residues. CDR3 sequence (DNA): TGTGCCAGCAGCGGGAGGACTAGCGGGGCAACAGATACGCAGTATTTT. This codes for CASSGRTSGATDTQYF.

There are a few counts of this clonotype. The J gene is TRBJ1-3, the V gene TRBV12-3 or TRBV12-4; no clear D gene. The CDR3 covers 14 residues. Trimming stripped 1 base from V and 0 bases from J, with 4 bases between. The CDR3 sequence: CASSLGFSGNTIYF. The CDR3 nucleotides read TGTGCCAGCAGTTTAGGCTTCTCTGGAAACACCATATATTTT.

Concerning this clonotype itself: Given the absence of the conserved phenylalanine or tryptophan at the CDR3 end, a read error is likely. The chain is built from TRBV4-2 and TRBJ2-2; D may be TRBD1 (6 bases). The germline V and J ends were trimmed by 0 bases and 3 bases, with 14 bases remaining between them. Germline CDR1 and CDR2: LGHNA and YNFKEQ. The CDR3 runs 17 residues. In nucleotides, the CDR3 is TGTGCCAGCAGCCAAGAAGGGCACAGGGTAGACACCGGGGAGCTGTTTTCT. It specifies CASSQEGHRVDTGELFS.

The chain recombines TRBV12-3 or TRBV12-4 with TRBJ2-3; 7 nucleotides align to TRBD2. The length of the CDR3 is 14 residues. Losses at the gene ends were 7 bases for V and 1 base for J; bases not matched to a gene: 5. The DNA for the CDR3 is TGTGCCAGCAATCGACTAGCAGGCACAGATACGCAGTATTTT. It translates to CASNRLAGTDTQYF.

A few counts support this clonotype. This chain joins TRBV4-2 and TRBJ2-1, with 9 bases lining up with TRBD2. The CDR3 runs to 15 residues. Germline V gene data show CDR1 as LGHNA and CDR2 as YNFKEQ. J lost 3 bases, V lost 3 bases, and 3 bases had no gene match. CDR3: CASSQDSGGYNEQFF. CDR3 sequence (DNA): TGTGCCAGCAGCCAGGATAGCGGGGGCTACAATGAGCAGTTCTTC.

V usage is TRBV7-9 and J usage is TRBJ1-1, with 7 nucleotides matching TRBD1. Looked up from germline, CDR1 is SEHNR and CDR2 is FQNEAQ (reference sequence). The CDR3 sequence is 12 residues long. V was clipped by 6 bases and J by 8 bases; unmatched bases: 6. The CDR3 loop is CASRTQGEEAFF. The DNA for the CDR3 is TGTGCCAGCAGGACTCAGGGGGAAGAAGCTTTCTTT. The complete variable domain, with remaining parts taken from reference TRBV7-9 and TRBJ1-1, reads DTGVSQNPRHKITKRGQNVTFRCDPISEHNRLYWYRQTLGQGPEFLTYFQNEAQLEKSRLLSDRFSAERPKGSFSTLEIQRTEQGDSAMYLCASRTQGEEAFFGQGTRLTVV.